This is a list of T cell receptor beta chains from one sample in a study of blood T cell repertoires in COVID-19. Only in-frame clones appear in the TCRdb table, and some are missing; sequencing was by immunoSEQ multiplex PCR. Of roughly 250,000 clones detected, over 80% appear once; the ten largest clones hold about 1.5%. Sequencing used peripheral blood. Receptor source: a woman aged 40 to 50 who had recovered from COVID-19. Both conserved end residues are part of each CDR3. Each record gives: V gene, D gene, J gene, clone size, CDR3 DNA, CDR3 protein. The D gene is left open where the match is weak. Where a row states a size, it is once, few, many or the class of an expanded clone; other rows omit it.

TRBV7-7	TRBD2	TRBJ2-3	NA	TGTGCCAGCAGCTTAGCTAGCGGGAGCACAGATACGCAGTATTTT	CASSLASGSTDTQYF
TRBV28	TRBD1	TRBJ1-6	NA	TGTGCCAGCAGTTCAACCGGGACAGGGTTTATGTCACCCCTCCACTTT	CASSSTGTGFMSPLHF
TRBV5-1	NA	TRBJ1-5	NA	TGCGCCAGCAGCCTCTCAGGTACCCAGCCCCAGCATTTT	CASSLSGTQPQHF
TRBV18	NA	TRBJ2-7	NA	TGTGCCAGCTCACCCCAGACAGGTCCTGACGAGCAGTACTTC	CASSPQTGPDEQYF
TRBV2	NA	TRBJ1-6	NA	TGTGCCAGCTACGACTTTACCCCCTATAATTCACCCCTCCACTTT	CASYDFTPYNSPLHF
TRBV11-2	TRBD1	TRBJ2-1	NA	TGTGCCAGCAGCCCCGGTGGGGCAGGGGGCTATGGTGAGCAGTTCTTC	CASSPGGAGGYGEQFF
TRBV2	NA	TRBJ1-1	once	TGTGCCAGCAGTCTGACAGAGAACACTGAAGCTTTCTTT	CASSLTENTEAFF
TRBV5-1	TRBD2	TRBJ2-3	once	TGCGCCAGCAGCTTTCTAGCGGGGGGGTCGGAAGGTACGCAGTATTTT	CASSFLAGGSEGTQYF
TRBV5-4	NA	TRBJ2-5	once	TGTGCCAGCAGCCGGGACTTCGGGAAAGAGACCCAGTACTTC	CASSRDFGKETQYF
TRBV7-9	TRBD1	TRBJ1-1	NA	TGTGCCAGCAGCTTAGCAGGGGTGACAGGGAGAAGGACTGAAGCTTTCTTT	CASSLAGVTGRRTEAFF
TRBV4-1	TRBD2	TRBJ2-7	NA	TGCGCCAGCAGCCTCTCTCCGGGACTAGCGACGTACGAGCAGTACTTC	CASSLSPGLATYEQYF
TRBV2	TRBD2	TRBJ2-7	NA	TGTGCCAGCAGTGGGGGGACTAGCGCCGCAGAGCAGTACTTC	CASSGGTSAAEQYF
TRBV5-4	NA	TRBJ1-2	few	TGTGCCAGCAGCTTGGATCAGTTCCATGGCTACACCTTC	CASSLDQFHGYTF
TRBV27	NA	TRBJ2-5	NA	TGTGCCAGCAGAGGAGACAGCCGGTGGGAGACCCAGTACTTC	CASRGDSRWETQYF
TRBV7-9	NA	TRBJ1-2	NA	TGTGCCAGCAGCTTAACAGGATCGGGGGATTCAGTTGGCTACACCTTC	CASSLTGSGDSVGYTF
TRBV3-1/TRBV3-2	TRBD1	TRBJ1-2	NA	TGTGCCAGCAGCCAAGGGTGGGACAGGGGTTTTCATGGCTACACCTTC	CASSQGWDRGFHGYTF
TRBV19	TRBD1	TRBJ2-5	NA	TGTGCCAGTAGTACCCCCCACAGGGGAAGCAAGCAAGAGACCCAGTACTTC	CASSTPHRGSKQETQYF
TRBV10-1	TRBD1	TRBJ1-2	few	TGCGCCAGCAGTGGAGACAGGGGTGGCTACACCTTC	CASSGDRGGYTF
TRBV19	NA	TRBJ1-2	few	TGTGCCAGCACCACCAGAAACTATGGCTACACCTTC	CASTTRNYGYTF
TRBV9	TRBD1	TRBJ1-4	NA	TGTGCCAGCAGCCCTGGACAGGGGTGGGAAAAACTGTTTTTT	CASSPGQGWEKLFF
TRBV30	NA	TRBJ2-2	NA	TGTGCCTGGAGGCATAGCGCCGGTCTGACCGGGGAGCTGTTTTTT	CAWRHSAGLTGELFF
TRBV6-5	NA	TRBJ1-2	NA	TGTGCCAGCAGTTACCGGGTGACGGGGTTAGATGGCTACACCTTC	CASSYRVTGLDGYTF
TRBV5-1	NA	TRBJ2-1	NA	TGCGCCAGCAGCGGAGGCCTAAACGATGAGCAGTTCTTC	CASSGGLNDEQFF
TRBV30	NA	TRBJ1-1	NA	TGTGCCTGGGAGGACGCGGGTAAGACTTTCTTT	CAWEDAGKTFF
TRBV10-2	TRBD1	TRBJ1-6	few	TGCGCCAGCAGTCTAACAGGGGGCGGTTCCTATAATTCACCCCTCCACTTT	CASSLTGGGSYNSPLHF
TRBV1	NA	TRBJ1-6	once	TGCACCAGCAGCCAAGTCCCGGACAGGGGTAATTCACCCCTCCACTTT	CTSSQVPDRGNSPLHF
TRBV12-3/TRBV12-4	NA	TRBJ2-7	few	TGTGCCAGCGGCAGAGGAAACACCTACGAGCAGTACTTC	CASGRGNTYEQYF
TRBV6-5	NA	TRBJ1-5	NA	TGTGCCAGCGCCAGAGGAGTAAGCAATCAGCCCCAGCATTTT	CASARGVSNQPQHF
TRBV9	TRBD1	TRBJ1-1	NA	TGTGCCAGCAGCCTTCAACCGGGACAGGGGTTGGGTGAAGCTTTCTTT	CASSLQPGQGLGEAFF
TRBV7-9	NA	TRBJ2-7	NA	TGTGCCAGCACCCTGGGAGGTGGCGAGCAGTACTTC	CASTLGGGEQYF
TRBV3-1/TRBV3-2	NA	TRBJ1-5	NA	TGTGCCAGCAGCCAAGATCTGGGCGGGGATCAGCCCCAGCATTTT	CASSQDLGGDQPQHF
TRBV28	NA	TRBJ1-1	NA	TGTGCCAGCAGTTTATGGGGACAGAACACTGAAGCTTTCTTT	CASSLWGQNTEAFF
TRBV11-2	NA	TRBJ2-1	NA	TGTGCCAGCAGCTTAGTCAGGGGACGGGACAATGAGCAGTTCTTC	CASSLVRGRDNEQFF
TRBV6-6	NA	TRBJ1-2	NA	TGTGCCAGCAGCTACGGACAGAACTATGGCTACACCTTC	CASSYGQNYGYTF
TRBV5-1	NA	TRBJ1-1	NA	TGCGCCAGCAGCTTGGAGGGGGAAGGGGAAGCTTTCTTT	CASSLEGEGEAFF
TRBV11-3	NA	TRBJ2-3	NA	TGTGCCAGCAGCCCCCTGGGGGGTAGCACAGATACGCAGTATTTT	CASSPLGGSTDTQYF
TRBV30	TRBD1	TRBJ1-3	NA	TGTGCCTGGAAAGACAGGGTTTTATCTGGAAACACCATATATTTT	CAWKDRVLSGNTIYF
TRBV5-1	NA	TRBJ1-6	NA	TGCGCCAGCAGCTTGGACCCATGGGGAGGTTATAATTCACCCCTCCACTTT	CASSLDPWGGYNSPLHF
TRBV27	NA	TRBJ2-1	NA	TGTGCCAGCAGCCGTCCCTACAATGAGCAGTTCTTC	CASSRPYNEQFF
TRBV5-5	NA	TRBJ1-2	NA	TGTGCCAGCAGCTTGGCCGGGGGGAGCGCTATTGGCTACACCTTC	CASSLAGGSAIGYTF
TRBV11-3	NA	TRBJ2-3	NA	TGTGCCAGCAGCCGTGTTTCTAGCACTAGCACAGATACGCAGTATTTT	CASSRVSSTSTDTQYF
TRBV11-2	NA	TRBJ2-7	few	TGTGCCAGCAGCGTGGGTAGCCTGGTTAACCAGCAGTACTTC	CASSVGSLVNQQYF
TRBV5-1	NA	TRBJ2-7	NA	TGCGCCAGCAGCTTGTACATCCCCCCCGACGAGCAGTACTTC	CASSLYIPPDEQYF
TRBV18	NA	TRBJ1-2	NA	TGTGCCAGCTCACCAGGAACAGGACGCGGCTACACCTTC	CASSPGTGRGYTF
TRBV29-1	TRBD1	TRBJ1-4	NA	TGCAGCGTTGAAGACGGACAGGGCGGTGAAAAACTGTTTTTT	CSVEDGQGGEKLFF
TRBV9	NA	TRBJ2-7	NA	TGTGCCAGCTCCCGGACAGGAGGGGTTAGCTCCTACGAGCAGTACTTC	CASSRTGGVSSYEQYF
TRBV20-1	NA	TRBJ2-3	NA	TGCAGTGCTAGAGACCGTAATACGCAGTATTTT	CSARDRNTQYF
TRBV5-1	NA	TRBJ1-2	NA	TGCGCCAGCAGCTTGGTCGGTGAATTTAACTATGGCTACACCTTC	CASSLVGEFNYGYTF
TRBV27	TRBD1	TRBJ2-7	NA	TGTGCCAGCAGTTCTAACAGGGGGCCCGGCGAGCAGTACTTC	CASSSNRGPGEQYF
TRBV28	TRBD1	TRBJ1-2	few	TGTGCCAGCAGTCAATTGGACAGGGCGAGAGATGGCTACACCTTC	CASSQLDRARDGYTF
TRBV28	NA	TRBJ1-2	NA	TGTGCCAGCAGTGCGCAGACTACCGCCCCTCCTGGCTACACCTTC	CASSAQTTAPPGYTF
TRBV11-2	TRBD1	TRBJ2-1	NA	TGTGCCAGCAGCTTAAGTCACGGGACAGGGTTCAATGAGCAGTTCTTC	CASSLSHGTGFNEQFF
TRBV6-5	TRBD1	TRBJ1-1	NA	TGTGCCAGCCGGCCCGACAGGGGAACTGAAGCTTTCTTT	CASRPDRGTEAFF
TRBV10-1	TRBD1	TRBJ2-7	NA	TGCGCCAGCAGTCAGGGGGCAGGGTACGAGCAGTACTTC	CASSQGAGYEQYF
TRBV10-2	TRBD1	TRBJ1-5	NA	TGCGCCAGCAGTAAGCTACAGGGGAGCAATCAGCCCCAGCATTTT	CASSKLQGSNQPQHF
TRBV2	TRBD1	TRBJ1-5	NA	TGTGCCAGCAGATACAGGGGGGAAAGCAATCAGCCCCAGCATTTT	CASRYRGESNQPQHF
TRBV9	TRBD1	TRBJ2-5	once	TGTGCCAGCAGCGGAAGTTCCGGGACAGGGGGACAAGAGACCCAGTACTTC	CASSGSSGTGGQETQYF